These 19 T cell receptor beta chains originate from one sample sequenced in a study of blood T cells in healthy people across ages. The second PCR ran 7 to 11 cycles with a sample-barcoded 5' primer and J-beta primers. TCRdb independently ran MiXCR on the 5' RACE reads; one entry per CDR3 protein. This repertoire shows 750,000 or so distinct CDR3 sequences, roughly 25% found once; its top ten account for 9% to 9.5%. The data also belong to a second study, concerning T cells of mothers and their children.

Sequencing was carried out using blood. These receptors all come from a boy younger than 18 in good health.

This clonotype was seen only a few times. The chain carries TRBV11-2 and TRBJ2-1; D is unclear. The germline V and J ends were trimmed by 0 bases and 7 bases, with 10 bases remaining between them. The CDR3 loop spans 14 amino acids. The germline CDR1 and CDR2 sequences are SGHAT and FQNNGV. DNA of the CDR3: TGTGCCAGCAGCTTAGATGGAAACCAAAATGAGCAGTTCTTC. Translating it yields CASSLDGNQNEQFF.

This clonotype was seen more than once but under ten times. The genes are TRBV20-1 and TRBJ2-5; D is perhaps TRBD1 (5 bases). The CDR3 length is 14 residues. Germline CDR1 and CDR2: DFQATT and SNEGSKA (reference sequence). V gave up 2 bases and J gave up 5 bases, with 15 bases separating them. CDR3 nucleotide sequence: TGCAGTGCTAGATCGTACAGGTTGGGCGAGACCCAGTACTTC. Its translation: CSARSYRLGETQYF.

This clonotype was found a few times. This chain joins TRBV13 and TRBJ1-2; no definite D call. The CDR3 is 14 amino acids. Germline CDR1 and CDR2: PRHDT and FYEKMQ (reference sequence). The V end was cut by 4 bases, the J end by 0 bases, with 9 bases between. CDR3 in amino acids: CASSSGPPNYGYTF. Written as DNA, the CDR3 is TGTGCCAGCAGCTCCGGACCACCTAACTATGGCTACACCTTC.

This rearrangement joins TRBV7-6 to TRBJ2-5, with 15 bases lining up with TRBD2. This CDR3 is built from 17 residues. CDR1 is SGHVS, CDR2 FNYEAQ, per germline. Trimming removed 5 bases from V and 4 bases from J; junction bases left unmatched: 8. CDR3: CASSLWTSGGAGETQYF. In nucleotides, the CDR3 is TGTGCCAGCAGCCTGTGGACTAGCGGGGGGGCCGGAGAGACCCAGTACTTC.

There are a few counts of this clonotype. The CDR3 here is CASRPWEDTQYF. As DNA, the CDR3 is TGTGCCAGCAGGCCGTGGGAAGATACGCAGTATTTT. V gene TRBV12-3 or TRBV12-4 combines with J gene TRBJ2-3; D uncertain. The CDR3 length is 12 residues. Trimming shortened V by 6 bases and J by 5 bases, and 9 bases separated the two germline ends.

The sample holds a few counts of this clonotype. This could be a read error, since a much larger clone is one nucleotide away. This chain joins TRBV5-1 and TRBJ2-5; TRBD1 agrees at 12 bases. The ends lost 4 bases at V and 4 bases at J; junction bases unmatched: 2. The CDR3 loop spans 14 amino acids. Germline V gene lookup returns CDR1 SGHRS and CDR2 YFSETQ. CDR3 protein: CASSPGQGAETQYF. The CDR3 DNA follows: TGCGCCAGCAGCCCGGGACAGGGGGCAGAGACCCAGTACTTC.

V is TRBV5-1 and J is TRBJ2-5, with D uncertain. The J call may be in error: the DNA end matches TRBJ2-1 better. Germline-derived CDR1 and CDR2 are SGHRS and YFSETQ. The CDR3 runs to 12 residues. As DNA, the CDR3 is TGCGCCAGCAGCTTGGAGCCACCTGGGCAGTTCTTC. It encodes CASSLEPPGQFF.

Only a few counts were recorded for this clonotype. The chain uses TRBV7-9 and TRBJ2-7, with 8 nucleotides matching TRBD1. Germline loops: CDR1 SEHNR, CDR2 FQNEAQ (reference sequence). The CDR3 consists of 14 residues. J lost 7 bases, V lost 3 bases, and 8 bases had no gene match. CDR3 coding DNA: TGTGCCAGCAGCTTTGGTCAGGGGGCGGAAGAGCAGTACTTC. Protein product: CASSFGQGAEEQYF.

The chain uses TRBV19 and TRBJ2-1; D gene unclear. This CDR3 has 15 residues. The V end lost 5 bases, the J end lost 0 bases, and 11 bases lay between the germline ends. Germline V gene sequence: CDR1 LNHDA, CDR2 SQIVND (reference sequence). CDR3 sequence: CASSFTMSSYNEQFF. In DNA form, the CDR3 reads TGTGCCAGTAGTTTTACCATGAGCTCCTACAATGAGCAGTTCTTC.

DNA for the CDR3: TGTGCCAGCAGCTCAGGACAGGCGGAGACCCAGTACTTC. Its protein product is CASSSGQAETQYF. V is TRBV7-3 and J is TRBJ2-5; TRBD1 matches 7 bases. This CDR3 comprises 13 residues. Per the germline V gene, CDR1 is SGHTA and CDR2 is FQGTGA. V shed 4 bases and J 5 bases; nucleotides not matched to a gene: 4.

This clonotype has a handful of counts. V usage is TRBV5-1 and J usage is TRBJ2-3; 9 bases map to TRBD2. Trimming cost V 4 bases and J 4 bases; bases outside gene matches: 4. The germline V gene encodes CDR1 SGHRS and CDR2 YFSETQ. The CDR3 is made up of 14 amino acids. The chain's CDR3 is CASSPSGNPDTQYF. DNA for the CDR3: TGCGCCAGCAGCCCTAGCGGGAACCCAGATACGCAGTATTTT.

Here the CDR3 reads CASNEGPSYEQYF. The CDR3, as DNA: TGTGCCAGCAACGAAGGGCCCTCCTACGAGCAGTACTTC. The chain recombines TRBV7-9 with TRBJ2-7, with D uncertain. V dropped 7 bases and J dropped 0 bases, with 10 bases sitting between them. Germline V gene sequence: CDR1 SEHNR, CDR2 FQNEAQ (reference sequence). This CDR3 spans 13 amino acids.

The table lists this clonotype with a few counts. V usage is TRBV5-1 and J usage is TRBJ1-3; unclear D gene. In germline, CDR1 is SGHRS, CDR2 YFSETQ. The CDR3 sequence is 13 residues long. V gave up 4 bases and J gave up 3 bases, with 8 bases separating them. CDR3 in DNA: TGCGCCAGCAGCCCTCAGGATGGAAACACCATATATTTT. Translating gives CASSPQDGNTIYF.

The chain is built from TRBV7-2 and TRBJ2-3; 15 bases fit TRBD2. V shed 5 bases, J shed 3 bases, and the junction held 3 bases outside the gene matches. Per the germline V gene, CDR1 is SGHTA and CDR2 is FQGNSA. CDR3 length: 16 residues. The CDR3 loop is CASSKGTSGRTDTQYF. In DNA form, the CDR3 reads TGTGCCAGCAGCAAGGGGACTAGCGGGAGGACAGATACGCAGTATTTT.

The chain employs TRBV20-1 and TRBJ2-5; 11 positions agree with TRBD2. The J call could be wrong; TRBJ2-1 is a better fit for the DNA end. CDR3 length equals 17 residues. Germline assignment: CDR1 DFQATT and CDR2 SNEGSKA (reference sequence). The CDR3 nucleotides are TGCAGTGCTAGGAAAAGGGGGGGGACTAGCGGCCTCTCTGAGCAGTTCTTC. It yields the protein CSARKRGGTSGLSEQFF.

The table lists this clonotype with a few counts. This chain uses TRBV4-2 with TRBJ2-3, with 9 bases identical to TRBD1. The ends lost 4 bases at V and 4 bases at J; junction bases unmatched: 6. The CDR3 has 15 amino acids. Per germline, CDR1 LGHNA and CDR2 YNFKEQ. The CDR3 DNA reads TGTGCCAGCAGCCTCCGGGACAGGGATGCAGATACGCAGTATTTT. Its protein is CASSLRDRDADTQYF.

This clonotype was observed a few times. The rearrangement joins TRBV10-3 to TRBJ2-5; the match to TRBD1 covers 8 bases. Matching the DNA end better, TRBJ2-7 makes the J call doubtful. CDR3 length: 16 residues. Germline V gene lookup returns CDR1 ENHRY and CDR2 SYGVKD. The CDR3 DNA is TGTGCCATCAGTGAGGGCCGGACAGGGCCGGTGTACGAGCAGTACTTC. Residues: CAISEGRTGPVYEQYF.

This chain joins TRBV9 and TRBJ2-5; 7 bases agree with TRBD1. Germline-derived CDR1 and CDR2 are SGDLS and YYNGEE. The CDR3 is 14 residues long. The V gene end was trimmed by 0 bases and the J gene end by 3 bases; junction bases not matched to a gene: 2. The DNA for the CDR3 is TGTGCCAGCAGCGTAGGACAGGGAAAAGAGACCCAGTACTTC. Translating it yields CASSVGQGKETQYF.

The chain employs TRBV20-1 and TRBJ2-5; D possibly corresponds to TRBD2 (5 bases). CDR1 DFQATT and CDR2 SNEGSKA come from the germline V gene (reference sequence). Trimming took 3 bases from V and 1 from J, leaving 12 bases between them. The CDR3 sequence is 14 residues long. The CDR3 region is CSASGRALQETQYF. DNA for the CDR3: TGCAGTGCTAGTGGGCGGGCCCTCCAAGAGACCCAGTACTTC.